The rows below give T cell receptor beta chains drawn from one sample of a study of CD8 T cells in ankylosing spondylitis. TCRdb passed the 5' RACE reads through MiXCR, listing each CDR3 protein once. The sample has fewer than 350,000 distinct CDR3 sequences, around 10% seen once. Sequences were obtained from blood, either unsorted or a sorted T cell fraction (not recorded which). All receptors derive from a female donor with ankylosing spondylitis or in good health (not recorded which). The CDR3 runs from the conserved cysteine through the conserved F or W. The D gene is left open where the match is weak. Not every row has a clone size; where given, it reads once, few, many or a size class.

cdr3_length: 14
v_call: TRBV18
clone_size: many
j_call: TRBJ2-7
d_call: TRBD1
cdr3_nt: TGTGCCAGCTCACCACCAATTAGGGACAGGGGGCTCTTGTTC
cdr3_aa: CASSPPIRDRGLLF

cdr3_length: 13
v_call: TRBV7-6
clone_size: many
j_call: TRBJ2-7
d_call: .
cdr3_nt: TGTGCCAGCAGCTTAAAAGTGGTGGGAGAGCAGTACTTC
cdr3_aa: CASSLKVVGEQYF

cdr3_length: 14
v_call: TRBV3-1
clone_size: .
j_call: TRBJ2-7
d_call: .
cdr3_nt: TGTGCCAGCAGCCAAGGGGCGGTTACCTACGAGCAGTACTTC
cdr3_aa: CASSQGAVTYEQYF

cdr3_length: 15
v_call: TRBV6-1
clone_size: many
j_call: TRBJ2-1
d_call: .
cdr3_nt: TGTGCCAGCACCGGTCCCTCTGCCTCCTACAATGAGCAGTTCTTC
cdr3_aa: CASTGPSASYNEQFF

cdr3_length: 15
v_call: TRBV6-2/TRBV6-3
clone_size: few
j_call: TRBJ1-2
d_call: TRBD1
cdr3_nt: TGTGCCAGCAGTTTGTCGACAGGGCGAGGATATGGCTACACCTTC
cdr3_aa: CASSLSTGRGYGYTF

cdr3_length: 14
v_call: TRBV20-1
clone_size: many
j_call: TRBJ1-5
d_call: .
cdr3_nt: TGCAGTGTTCCCTTGACGGAGGGCAATCAGCCCCAGCATTTT
cdr3_aa: CSVPLTEGNQPQHF

cdr3_length: 14
v_call: TRBV6-1
clone_size: many
j_call: TRBJ2-2
d_call: .
cdr3_nt: TGTGCCAGCAGTCTTCACACAGCTCCCGGGGAGCTGTTTTTT
cdr3_aa: CASSLHTAPGELFF

cdr3_length: 13
v_call: TRBV12-3/TRBV12-4
clone_size: many
j_call: TRBJ2-4
d_call: TRBD2
cdr3_nt: TGTGCCAGCAGCCCCGGGGGGGTGGTCATTCAGTACTTC
cdr3_aa: CASSPGGVVIQYF

cdr3_length: 16
v_call: TRBV20-1
clone_size: few
j_call: TRBJ2-7
d_call: TRBD2
cdr3_nt: TGCAGCGCACCCCCAGCGTCGGCGGGAGTGACCTACGAGCAGTACTTC
cdr3_aa: CSAPPASAGVTYEQYF

cdr3_length: 15
v_call: TRBV30
clone_size: .
j_call: TRBJ1-5
d_call: .
cdr3_nt: TGTGCCTGGAGTGAGGTTTTGGGGGGCAATCAGCCCCAGCATTTT
cdr3_aa: CAWSEVLGGNQPQHF